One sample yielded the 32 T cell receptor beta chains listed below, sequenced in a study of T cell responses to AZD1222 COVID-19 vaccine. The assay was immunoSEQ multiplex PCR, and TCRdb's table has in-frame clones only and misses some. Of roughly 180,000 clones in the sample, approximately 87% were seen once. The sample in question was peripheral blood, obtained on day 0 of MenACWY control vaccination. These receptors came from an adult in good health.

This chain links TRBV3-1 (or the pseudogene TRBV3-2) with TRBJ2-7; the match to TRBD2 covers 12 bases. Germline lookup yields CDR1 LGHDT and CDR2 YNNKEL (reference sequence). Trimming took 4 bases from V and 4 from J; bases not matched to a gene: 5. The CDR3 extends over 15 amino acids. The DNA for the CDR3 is TGTGCCAGCAGCCCTCGACTAGCGGGAGTATACGAGCAGTACTTC. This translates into CASSPRLAGVYEQYF.

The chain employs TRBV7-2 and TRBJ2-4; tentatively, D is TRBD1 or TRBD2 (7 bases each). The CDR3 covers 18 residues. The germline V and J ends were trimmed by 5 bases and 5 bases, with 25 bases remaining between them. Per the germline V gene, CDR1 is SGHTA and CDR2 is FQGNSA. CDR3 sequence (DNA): TGTGCCAGCAGCCCCCTGGTCCAACAGGGGAGGGTTGAAAACATTCAGTACTTC. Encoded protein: CASSPLVQQGRVENIQYF.

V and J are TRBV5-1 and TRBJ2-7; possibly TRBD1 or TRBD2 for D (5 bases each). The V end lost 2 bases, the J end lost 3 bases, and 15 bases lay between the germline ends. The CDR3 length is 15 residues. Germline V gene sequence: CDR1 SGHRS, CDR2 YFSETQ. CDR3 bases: TGCGCCAGCAGCTTACTCCCGGGACCGAACTACGAGCAGTACTTC. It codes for CASSLLPGPNYEQYF. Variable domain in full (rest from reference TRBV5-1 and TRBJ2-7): KAGVTQTPRYLIKTRGQQVTLSCSPISGHRSVSWYQQTPGQGLQFLFEYFSETQRNKGNFPGRFSGRQFSNSRSEMNVSTLELGDSALYLCASSLLPGPNYEQYFGPGTRLTVT.

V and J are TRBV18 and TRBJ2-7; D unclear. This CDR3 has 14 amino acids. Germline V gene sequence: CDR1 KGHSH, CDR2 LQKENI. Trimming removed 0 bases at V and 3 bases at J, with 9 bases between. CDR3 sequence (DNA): TGTGCCAGCTCACCACCAGCAGACCGCTACGAGCAGTACTTC. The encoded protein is CASSPPADRYEQYF.

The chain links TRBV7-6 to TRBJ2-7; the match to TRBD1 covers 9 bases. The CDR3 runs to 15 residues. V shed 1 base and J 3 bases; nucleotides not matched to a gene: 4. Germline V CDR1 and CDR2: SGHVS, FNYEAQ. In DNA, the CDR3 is TGTGCCAGCAGCTTAGACAGGGGGCCCCGCTACGAGCAGTACTTC. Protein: CASSLDRGPRYEQYF.

This CDR3 is CASSPGEGNTEAFF. The CDR3 coding sequence is TGTGCCAGCAGCCCAGGGGAGGGGAACACTGAAGCTTTCTTT. V usage is TRBV27 and J usage is TRBJ1-1, with a possible D match to TRBD1 (6 bases). The CDR3 contains 14 residues. The V gene lost 6 bases and the J gene lost 1 base, with 12 bases spanning the gap. Germline CDR1 MNHEY, CDR2 SMNVEV (reference sequence).

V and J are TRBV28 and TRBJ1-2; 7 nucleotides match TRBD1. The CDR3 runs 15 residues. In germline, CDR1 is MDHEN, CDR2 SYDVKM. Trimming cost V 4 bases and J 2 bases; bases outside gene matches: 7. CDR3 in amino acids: CASSSPRGLNYGYTF. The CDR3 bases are TGTGCCAGCAGTTCCCCGAGGGGGCTAAACTATGGCTACACCTTC.

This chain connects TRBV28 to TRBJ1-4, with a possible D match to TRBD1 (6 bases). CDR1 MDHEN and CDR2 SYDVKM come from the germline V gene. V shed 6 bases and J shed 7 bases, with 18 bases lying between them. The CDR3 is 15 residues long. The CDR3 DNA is TGTGCCAGCAGGTTCTCAAGGGGGTTGGGTGAAAAACTGTTTTTT. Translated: CASRFSRGLGEKLFF.

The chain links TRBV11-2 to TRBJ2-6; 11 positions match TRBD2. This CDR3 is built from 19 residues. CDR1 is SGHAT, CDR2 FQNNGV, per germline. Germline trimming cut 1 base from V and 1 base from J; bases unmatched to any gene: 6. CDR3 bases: TGTGCCAGCAGCTTAGGACTAGCGGGGACCCTTTCTGGGGCCAACGTCCTGACTTTC. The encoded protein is CASSLGLAGTLSGANVLTF.

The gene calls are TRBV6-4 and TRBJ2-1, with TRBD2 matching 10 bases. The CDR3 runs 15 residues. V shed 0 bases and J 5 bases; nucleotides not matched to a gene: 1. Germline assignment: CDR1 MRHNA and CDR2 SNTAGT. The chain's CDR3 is CASSDSAGGNNEQFF. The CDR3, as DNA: TGTGCCAGCAGTGACTCAGCGGGGGGGAACAATGAGCAGTTCTTC.

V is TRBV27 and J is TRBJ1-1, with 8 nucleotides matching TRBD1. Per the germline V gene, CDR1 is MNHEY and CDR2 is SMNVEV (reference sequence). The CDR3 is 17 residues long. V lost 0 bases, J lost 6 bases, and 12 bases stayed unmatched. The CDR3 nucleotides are TGTGCCAGCAGTTTATCCCGGACAGGGAGGCGGGTCGCTGAAGCTTTCTTT. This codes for CASSLSRTGRRVAEAFF.

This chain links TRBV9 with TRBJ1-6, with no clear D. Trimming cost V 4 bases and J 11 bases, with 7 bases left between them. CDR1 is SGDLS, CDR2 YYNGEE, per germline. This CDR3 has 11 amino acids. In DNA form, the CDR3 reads TGTGCCAGCAGCCCTACTCCACCCCTCCACTTT. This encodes CASSPTPPLHF.

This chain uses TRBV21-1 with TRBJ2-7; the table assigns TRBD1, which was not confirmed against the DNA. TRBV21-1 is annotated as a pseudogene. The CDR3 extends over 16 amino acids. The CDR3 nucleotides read TGTGCCAGCAGCAAACGCTTGACAGCCTCAACCTACGAGCAGTACTTC. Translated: CASSKRLTASTYEQYF.

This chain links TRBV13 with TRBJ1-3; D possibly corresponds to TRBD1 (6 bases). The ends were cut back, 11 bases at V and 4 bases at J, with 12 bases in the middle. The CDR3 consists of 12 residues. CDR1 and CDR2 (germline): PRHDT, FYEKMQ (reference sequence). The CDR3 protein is CAVLGQGNTIYF. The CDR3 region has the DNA TGTGCCGTTCTAGGACAGGGAAACACCATATATTTT.

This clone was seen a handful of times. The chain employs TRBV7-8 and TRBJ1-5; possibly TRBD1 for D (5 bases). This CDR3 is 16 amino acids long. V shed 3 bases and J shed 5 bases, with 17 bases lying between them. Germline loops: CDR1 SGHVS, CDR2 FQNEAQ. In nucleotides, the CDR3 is TGTGCCAGCAGCTTGGCGCCGGGACCGCAACATCAGCCCCAGCATTTT. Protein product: CASSLAPGPQHQPQHF.

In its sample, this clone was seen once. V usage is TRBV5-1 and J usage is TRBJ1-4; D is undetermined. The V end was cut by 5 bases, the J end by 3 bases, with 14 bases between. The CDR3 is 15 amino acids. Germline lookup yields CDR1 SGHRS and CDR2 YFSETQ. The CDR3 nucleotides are TGCGCCAGCAGAAGCACCGAGTCTCCTAATGAAAAACTGTTTTTT. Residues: CASRSTESPNEKLFF.

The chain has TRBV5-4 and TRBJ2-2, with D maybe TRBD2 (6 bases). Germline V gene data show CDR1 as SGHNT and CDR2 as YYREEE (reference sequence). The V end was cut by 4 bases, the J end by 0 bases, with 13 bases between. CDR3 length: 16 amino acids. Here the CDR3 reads CASSRPGGTNTGELFF. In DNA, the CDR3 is TGTGCCAGCAGCAGACCTGGGGGGACGAACACCGGGGAGCTGTTTTTT.

The chain's CDR3 is CASSLAGDRQETQYF. The CDR3, as DNA: TGCGCCAGCAGCTTGGCGGGGGACAGGCAAGAGACCCAGTACTTC. V is TRBV5-1 and J is TRBJ2-5; 8 nucleotides align to TRBD1. V lost 0 bases and J lost 2; bases outside the gene matches: 3. This CDR3 region has 15 residues. Germline values: CDR1 SGHRS, CDR2 YFSETQ.

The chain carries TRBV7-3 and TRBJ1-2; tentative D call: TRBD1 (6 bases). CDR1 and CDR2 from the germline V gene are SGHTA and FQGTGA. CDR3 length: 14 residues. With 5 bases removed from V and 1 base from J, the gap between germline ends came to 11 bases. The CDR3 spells CASSEGGSNYGYTF. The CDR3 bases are TGTGCCAGCAGCGAAGGGGGGAGTAACTATGGCTACACCTTC.

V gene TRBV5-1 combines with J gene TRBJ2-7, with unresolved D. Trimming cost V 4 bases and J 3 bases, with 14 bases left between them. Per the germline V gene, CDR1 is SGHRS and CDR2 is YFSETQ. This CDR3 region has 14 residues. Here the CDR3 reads CASSPSETYYEQYF. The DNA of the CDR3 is TGCGCCAGCAGCCCCTCCGAGACATACTACGAGCAGTACTTC.

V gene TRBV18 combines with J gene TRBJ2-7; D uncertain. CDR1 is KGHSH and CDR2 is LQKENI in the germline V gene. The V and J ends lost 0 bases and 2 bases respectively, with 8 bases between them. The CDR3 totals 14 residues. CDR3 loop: CASSPPGGTYEQYF. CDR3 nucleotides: TGTGCCAGCTCACCACCGGGTGGTACCTACGAGCAGTACTTC.

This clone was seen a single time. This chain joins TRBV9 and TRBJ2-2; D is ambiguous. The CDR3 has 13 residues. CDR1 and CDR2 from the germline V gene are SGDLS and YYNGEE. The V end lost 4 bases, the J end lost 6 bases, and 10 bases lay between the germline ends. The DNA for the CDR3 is TGTGCCAGCAGCCCCCCCCTGCCCGGGGAGCTGTTTTTT. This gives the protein CASSPPLPGELFF.

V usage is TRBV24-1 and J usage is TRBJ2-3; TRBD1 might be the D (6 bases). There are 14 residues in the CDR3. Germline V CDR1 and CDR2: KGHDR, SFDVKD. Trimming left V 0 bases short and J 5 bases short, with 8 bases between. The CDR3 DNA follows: TGTGCCACCAGTGATTTGGACAGGAGAGATACGCAGTATTTT. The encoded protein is CATSDLDRRDTQYF.

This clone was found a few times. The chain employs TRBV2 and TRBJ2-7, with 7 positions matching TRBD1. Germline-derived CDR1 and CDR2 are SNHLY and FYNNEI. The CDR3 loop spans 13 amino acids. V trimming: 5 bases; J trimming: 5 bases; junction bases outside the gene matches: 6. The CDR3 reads CASSIQGFNEQYF. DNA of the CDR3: TGTGCCAGCAGTATACAGGGGTTCAACGAGCAGTACTTC.

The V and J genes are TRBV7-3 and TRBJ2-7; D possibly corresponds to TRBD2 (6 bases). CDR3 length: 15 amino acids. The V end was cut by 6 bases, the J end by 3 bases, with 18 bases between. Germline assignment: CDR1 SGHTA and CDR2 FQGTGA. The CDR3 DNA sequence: TGTGCCAGCAGTTTACCGGCTGACGGGGGCTACGAGCAGTACTTC. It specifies CASSLPADGGYEQYF. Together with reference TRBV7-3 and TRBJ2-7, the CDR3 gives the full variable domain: GAGVSQTPSNKVTEKGKYVELRCDPISGHTALYWYRQSLGQGPEFLIYFQGTGAADDSGLPNDRFFAVRPEGSVSTLKIQRTERGDSAVYLCASSLPADGGYEQYFGPGTRLTVT.

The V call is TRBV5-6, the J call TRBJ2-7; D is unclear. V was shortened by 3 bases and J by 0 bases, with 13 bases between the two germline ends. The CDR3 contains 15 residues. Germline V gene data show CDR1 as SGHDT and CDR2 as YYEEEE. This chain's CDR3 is CASSSGYTPSYEQYF. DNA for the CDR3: TGTGCCAGCAGCTCTGGTTATACCCCCTCCTACGAGCAGTACTTC.

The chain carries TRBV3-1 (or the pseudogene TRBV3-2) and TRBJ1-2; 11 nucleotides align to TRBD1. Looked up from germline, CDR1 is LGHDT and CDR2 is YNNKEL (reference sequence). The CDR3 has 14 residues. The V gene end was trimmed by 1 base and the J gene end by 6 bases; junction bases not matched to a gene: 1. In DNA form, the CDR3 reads TGTGCCAGCAGCCAAGGGGACAGGGGGGATGGCTACACCTTC. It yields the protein CASSQGDRGDGYTF.

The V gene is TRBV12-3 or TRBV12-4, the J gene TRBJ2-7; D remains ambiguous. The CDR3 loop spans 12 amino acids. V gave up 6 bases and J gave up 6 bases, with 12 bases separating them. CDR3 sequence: CASRADSPEQYF. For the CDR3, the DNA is TGTGCCAGCAGGGCTGATTCCCCCGAGCAGTACTTC.

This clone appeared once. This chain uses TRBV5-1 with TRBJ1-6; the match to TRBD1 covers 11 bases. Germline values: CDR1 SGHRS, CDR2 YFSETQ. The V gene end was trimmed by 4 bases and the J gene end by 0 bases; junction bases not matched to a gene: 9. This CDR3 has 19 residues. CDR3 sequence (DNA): TGCGCCAGCAGCCGAGGACAGGGGGCTGGGAGCTCCTATAATTCACCCCTCCACTTT. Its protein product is CASSRGQGAGSSYNSPLHF.

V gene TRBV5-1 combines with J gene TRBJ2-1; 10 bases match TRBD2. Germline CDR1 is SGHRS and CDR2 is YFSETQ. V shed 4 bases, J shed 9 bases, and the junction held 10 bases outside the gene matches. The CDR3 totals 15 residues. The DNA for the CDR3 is TGCGCCAGCAGCCCTACCGGGACTAGCGTGGGTGAGCAGTTCTTC. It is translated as CASSPTGTSVGEQFF.

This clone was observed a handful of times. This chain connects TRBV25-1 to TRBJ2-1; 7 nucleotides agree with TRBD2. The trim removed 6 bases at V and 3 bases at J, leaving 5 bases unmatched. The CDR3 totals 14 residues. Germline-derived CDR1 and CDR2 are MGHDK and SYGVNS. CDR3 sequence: CASRREGNYNEQFF. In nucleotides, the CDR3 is TGTGCCAGCAGAAGGGAGGGAAACTACAATGAGCAGTTCTTC.

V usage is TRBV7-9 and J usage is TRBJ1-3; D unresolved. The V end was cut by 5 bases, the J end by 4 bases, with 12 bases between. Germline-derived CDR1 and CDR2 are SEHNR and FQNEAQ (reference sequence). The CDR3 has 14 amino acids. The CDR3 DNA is TGTGCCAGCAGCCTCCGTACCGTAGGAAACACCATATATTTT. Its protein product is CASSLRTVGNTIYF.